This is a list of T cell receptor beta chains from one sample in a study of blood T cells in healthy people across ages. In TCRdb, the 5' RACE reads were re-called with MiXCR into one record per CDR3 protein. The sample lists under 1,000,000 distinct CDR3 sequences, less than 60% occurring once. Sequenced sample: blood. Receptors were obtained from a man older than 75 in good health. Each CDR3 is given with its conserved first and last residue. D genes are given only for firm matches. Clone size is shown for a subset of rows, as once, few, many or a class of expanded clone.

J gene | D gene | clone size | V gene | CDR3 DNA | CDR3 protein
TRBJ2-1 | . | . | TRBV7-6 | TGTGCCAGCAGCTTAGAACTGGCGGGATCACGACAGTTCTTC | CASSLELAGSRQFF
TRBJ1-2 | . | few | TRBV11-3 | TGTGCCAGCAGCATTGCCAGGGGAAACTACACCTTC | CASSIARGNYTF
TRBJ2-3 | . | . | TRBV5-1 | TGCGCCAGCAGCTTGTTACAGGGTCAGGATACGCAGTATTTT | CASSLLQGQDTQYF
TRBJ2-1 | . | . | TRBV15 | TGTGCCACCAGCAAAGTTATAGGGCCAAACAATGAGCAGTTCTTC | CATSKVIGPNNEQFF
TRBJ2-2 | . | . | TRBV9 | TGTGCCAGCAGCTACGGGGATTCTTATTACACCGGGGAGCTGTTTTTT | CASSYGDSYYTGELFF
TRBJ1-4 | . | . | TRBV10-3 | TGTGCCATCAGTGAGAATGGGGCAGGGATCGGTGCCACTAATGAAAAACTGTTTTTT | CAISENGAGIGATNEKLFF
TRBJ1-6 | TRBD1 | few | TRBV28 | TGTGCCAGCAGCGGACAGGGGGCGTATAATTCACCCCTCCACTTT | CASSGQGAYNSPLHF
TRBJ2-5 | TRBD1 | . | TRBV29-1 | TGCAGCGTTGAAGTGACAGGGGGCAGTGAGACCCAGTACTTC | CSVEVTGGSETQYF
TRBJ2-7 | . | . | TRBV5-6 | TGTGCCAGCAGCTTGATTAGTGGGATAGTCTACGAGCAGTACTTC | CASSLISGIVYEQYF
TRBJ2-7 | . | . | TRBV7-8 | TGTGCCAGCAGCCCCCGAGTTGGACAGTTTTCCTACGAGCAGTACTTC | CASSPRVGQFSYEQYF
TRBJ1-1 | . | . | TRBV4-2 | TGTGCCAGCAGTCCTGAAGGTGCAGGCCAGCCTGAAGCTTTCTTT | CASSPEGAGQPEAFF
TRBJ2-7 | . | . | TRBV6-1 | TGTGCCAGCGCGCAGGGTCGAGAGTACGAGCAGTACTTC | CASAQGREYEQYF